This TCR beta chain is drawn from a study of cytomegalovirus exposure and HLA in healthy donors. Per the germline V gene, CDR1 is SGHAT and CDR2 is FQNNGV. The CDR3 loop spans 12 amino acids. V lost 5 bases, J lost 2 bases, and 5 bases lay in between. 13 Jbeta primers and 60 Vbeta primers were used for the PCR. The protocol was immunoSEQ multiplex PCR, while the TCRdb copy is restricted to in-frame clones and leaves out a portion. Of about 54,000 clones listed, roughly 84% were seen once; the top ten hold just over 3%. This clonotype was sampled from a woman between 18 and 29 years old in good health and CMV-seronegative. The J gene is TRBJ2-3, the V gene TRBV11-2, with no clear D. The source material was PBMCs. The CDR3 is CASSQSTDTQYF. CDR3 nucleotide sequence: TGTGCCAGCAGCCAGTCCACAGATACGCAGTATTTT.